The 20 T cell receptor beta chains below were found in one sample sequenced in a study of blood T cell repertoires in COVID-19 (dated by TCRdb to 2019 to 2021). Preparation of the library involved the immunoSEQ multiplex PCR assay. In TCRdb, the immuneACCESS table is reduced to in-frame sequences with V and J assigned. These tables do not hold every clone; where another copy was compared, an unresolved V gene accounts for under half, and the others remain unexplained. In this sample the table shows 110,000 to 150,000 clones, roughly 78% of which occur a single time. The ten largest clones capture less than 7.5% of the sample. The source material was PBMCs or T cells enriched from blood (not recorded which). These receptors were taken from a woman aged 45-60 years who had recovered from COVID-19.

This clone was observed once. V gene TRBV13 combines with J gene TRBJ2-7, with a tentative D call TRBD1 (7 bases). Germline V gene data show CDR1 as PRHDT and CDR2 as FYEKMQ (reference sequence). The CDR3 contains 15 residues. V dropped 4 bases and J dropped 5 bases, with 18 bases sitting between them. CDR3 nucleotide sequence: TGTGCCAGCAGCTCCCTCCTGTCAGGGGGGCACGAGCAGTACTTC. This translates into CASSSLLSGGHEQYF.

This chain uses TRBV5-1 with TRBJ1-1; 9 nucleotides align to TRBD1. The junction had 7 bases not matched to a gene; V was cut back by 7 bases and J by 0 bases. The germline CDR1 and CDR2 sequences are SGHRS and YFSETQ. The CDR3 is 15 amino acids. The CDR3 DNA reads TGCGCCAGCTTGGGACAGGGATCCATGAACACTGAAGCTTTCTTT. Translated: CASLGQGSMNTEAFF.

Only a few counts were recorded for this clone. The chain employs TRBV6-1 and TRBJ1-5; D gene unclear. Between the trimmed V and J ends, which lost 2 bases and 3 bases, there was a span of 11 bases. The CDR3 contains 15 residues. From germline, CDR1 is MNHNS and CDR2 SASEGT. The CDR3 coding sequence is TGTGCCAGCAGTGAATTAGCGGGCCCCAATCAGCCCCAGCATTTT. Translation: CASSELAGPNQPQHF.

This chain uses TRBV10-3 with TRBJ1-2; unclear D gene. Deletions cut 6 bases from V and 5 bases from J, with 19 bases between. The CDR3 is made up of 15 amino acids. Looked up from germline, CDR1 is ENHRY and CDR2 is SYGVKD. The CDR3 DNA follows: TGTGCCATCAGACTGACCTCCACCTCGGGGTATGGCTACACCTTC. This gives the protein CAIRLTSTSGYGYTF.

J is TRBJ2-1 and V is TRBV6-9; the D is unclear. This CDR3 contains 17 residues. Germline assignment: CDR1 MNHGY and CDR2 SVAAGI. V lost 5 bases and J lost 0, with 17 bases in between. This chain's CDR3 is CASSPTGRKSSYNEQFF. The CDR3 nucleotides are TGTGCCAGCAGTCCCACTGGCAGGAAGAGCTCCTACAATGAGCAGTTCTTC.

This chain joins TRBV6-2 or TRBV6-3 and TRBJ1-4, with D possibly TRBD1 on 6 matching bases. Germline-derived CDR1 and CDR2 are MNHEY and SVGEGT. CDR3 length equals 14 residues. V lost 5 bases to trimming and J lost 6 bases, with 13 bases between them. The CDR3 loop reads CASSAAGTHEKLFF. DNA for the CDR3: TGTGCCAGCAGTGCCGCCGGGACACATGAAAAACTGTTTTTT.

The genes are TRBV3-1 (or the pseudogene TRBV3-2) and TRBJ2-7, with D maybe TRBD1 (6 bases). V was pared by 4 bases and J by 4 bases, with 11 bases between. This CDR3 is built from 13 residues. Germline V gene lookup returns CDR1 LGHDT and CDR2 YNNKEL (reference sequence). The CDR3 DNA sequence: TGTGCCAGCAGCCCGACAGGATTGTACGAGCAGTACTTC. The encoded protein is CASSPTGLYEQYF.

The J gene is TRBJ1-5, the V gene TRBV6-5, with unresolved D. V dropped 2 bases and J dropped 3 bases, with 14 bases sitting between them. CDR1 and CDR2 from the germline V gene are MNHEY and SVGAGI. The CDR3 loop spans 16 amino acids. The CDR3 DNA is TGTGCCAGCAGTTACGGAAGGCCGGGAAACAATCAGCCCCAGCATTTT. It yields the protein CASSYGRPGNNQPQHF.

The V call is TRBV19, the J call TRBJ1-2, with D perhaps matching TRBD1 (5 bases). Germline CDR1 and CDR2: LNHDA and SQIVND (reference sequence). CDR3 size: 12 residues. The V and J ends lost 3 bases and 6 bases respectively, with 8 bases between them. CDR3 protein: CASSMGGDGYTF. The CDR3 DNA sequence: TGTGCCAGTAGTATGGGGGGGGATGGCTACACCTTC.

The chain recombines TRBV12-3 or TRBV12-4 with TRBJ1-1; unclear D gene. CDR3 length: 13 residues. Deletions cut 6 bases from V and 4 bases from J, with 12 bases between. This CDR3 reads CASSYYLGTEAFF. Written as DNA, the CDR3 is TGTGCCAGCAGCTACTATTTGGGCACTGAAGCTTTCTTT.

The chain has TRBV7-9 and TRBJ1-1; tentatively, D is TRBD1 (6 bases). Per the germline V gene, CDR1 is SEHNR and CDR2 is FQNEAQ (reference sequence). CDR3 size: 13 residues. Deletions cut 5 bases from V and 7 bases from J, with 14 bases between. The CDR3: CASSGRGGVEAFF. In nucleotides, the CDR3 is TGTGCCAGCAGCGGCAGGGGTGGAGTTGAAGCTTTCTTT. Full variable domain (remainder filled in from reference TRBV7-9 and TRBJ1-1): DTGVSQNPRHKITKRGQNVTFRCDPISEHNRLYWYRQTLGQGPEFLTYFQNEAQLEKSRLLSDRFSAERPKGSFSTLEIQRTEQGDSAMYLCASSGRGGVEAFFGQGTRLTVV.

The CDR3 region is CASSYEQDYEQYF. Written as DNA, the CDR3 is TGTGCCAGCAGTTATGAACAGGATTACGAGCAGTACTTC. This sequence joins TRBV28 and TRBJ2-7; possibly TRBD1 for D (5 bases). Between the trimmed V and J ends, which lost 4 bases and 4 bases, there was a span of 11 bases. Germline V gene sequence: CDR1 MDHEN, CDR2 SYDVKM. CDR3 length: 13 amino acids.

This clone was detected only a few times. The chain uses TRBV19 and TRBJ1-6, with a possible D match to TRBD1 (5 bases). The V gene lost 3 bases and the J gene lost 7 bases, with 10 bases spanning the gap. CDR1 and CDR2 from the germline V gene are LNHDA and SQIVND (reference sequence). The CDR3 consists of 14 residues. CDR3 loop: CASSIPQGNSPLHF. The DNA of the CDR3 is TGTGCCAGTAGTATCCCCCAGGGAAATTCACCCCTCCACTTT.

This chain joins TRBV7-9 and TRBJ1-5; weak D call: TRBD1 (5 bases). Per germline, CDR1 SEHNR and CDR2 FQNEAQ (reference sequence). This CDR3 is built from 14 residues. Trimming shortened V by 1 base and J by 4 bases, and 8 bases separated the two germline ends. CDR3 protein: CASSLVAGNQPQHF. CDR3 nucleotide sequence: TGTGCCAGCAGCTTAGTTGCAGGGAATCAGCCCCAGCATTTT.

This clone was recorded many times. This chain connects TRBV5-1 to TRBJ1-1; D is uncertain. The CDR3 has 13 amino acids. With 2 bases removed from V and 1 base from J, the gap between germline ends came to 6 bases. Germline loops: CDR1 SGHRS, CDR2 YFSETQ. The CDR3 region has the DNA TGCGCCAGCAGCTTCGCGGGGAACACTGAAGCTTTCTTT. Translation gives CASSFAGNTEAFF. Based on the CDR3 plus reference TRBV5-1 and TRBJ1-1, the full variable domain is KAGVTQTPRYLIKTRGQQVTLSCSPISGHRSVSWYQQTPGQGLQFLFEYFSETQRNKGNFPGRFSGRQFSNSRSEMNVSTLELGDSALYLCASSFAGNTEAFFGQGTRLTVV.

The chain recombines TRBV2 with TRBJ2-5; tentative D call: TRBD2 (5 bases). Trimming stripped 3 bases from V and 7 bases from J, with 6 bases between. The CDR3 length is 11 residues. CDR1 and CDR2 from the germline V gene are SNHLY and FYNNEI. CDR3: CASSDRGTQYF. The CDR3 bases are TGTGCCAGCAGTGACCGGGGGACCCAGTACTTC.

V usage is TRBV7-6 and J usage is TRBJ2-5; 9 nucleotides align to TRBD1. Germline V gene lookup returns CDR1 SGHVS and CDR2 FNYEAQ. The CDR3 sequence is 15 residues long. The V and J ends lost 4 bases and 2 bases, in that order; junction bases with no gene match: 5. The chain's CDR3 is CASSYPGQGQETQYF. CDR3 nucleotide sequence: TGTGCCAGCAGCTATCCGGGACAGGGACAAGAGACCCAGTACTTC.

By proportion, this clone is medium-sized. The chain has TRBV6-5 and TRBJ1-4, with D possibly being TRBD1 (6 bases). The V gene's germline CDR1 is MNHEY and CDR2 SVGAGI. The CDR3 loop spans 16 amino acids. Trimming removed 2 bases from V and 4 bases from J, with 14 bases in between. The CDR3 is CASSYATGRDNEKLFF. The CDR3 DNA reads as TGTGCCAGCAGTTACGCCACAGGGAGGGATAATGAAAAACTGTTTTTT.

V usage is TRBV6-6 and J usage is TRBJ1-5; D not certain. Trimming took off 2 bases at V and 0 bases at J, with 5 bases between the two ends. CDR3 length: 14 amino acids. Germline loops: CDR1 MNHNY, CDR2 SVGAGI (reference sequence). CDR3 residues: CASSYTNSNQPQHF. The CDR3 bases are TGTGCCAGCAGTTACACTAATAGCAATCAGCCCCAGCATTTT.

The genes are TRBV29-1 and TRBJ2-1, with 7 nucleotides matching TRBD1. There are 14 residues in the CDR3. Germline V CDR1 and CDR2: SQVTM, ANQGSEA. J was trimmed by 0 bases and V by 4 bases; bases with no gene match: 3. The CDR3 loop reads CSVAQGYSYNEQFF. CDR3 DNA sequence: TGCAGCGTTGCACAGGGGTACTCCTACAATGAGCAGTTCTTC.